These 8 T cell receptor beta chains came from one sample sequenced in a study of human T cells and chemical hapten exposure. TCRdb ran MiXCR on the RACE reads and lists one entry per CDR3 protein. The sample lists some 41,000 distinct CDR3 sequences; more than 3% were seen once. The time point denotes: patch test 1, 2 weeks after DPC sensitization. Specified treatment: therapeutic diphenylcyclopropenone sensitization with weekly scalp DPC. Unfractionated whole blood served as the source for total RNA extraction. The sequenced sample was whole blood, obtained in connection with sensitization to the hapten diphenylcyclopropenone (DPC). The receptor source for this set is a man over 45 with alopecia areata. Some clones in this sample may be carry-over from other donors' samples.

V and J are TRBV6-5 and TRBJ1-5; D is possibly TRBD1 (5 bases). The CDR3 totals 16 residues. Germline lookup yields CDR1 MNHEY and CDR2 SVGAGI. V lost 6 bases and J lost 6, with 21 bases in between. The CDR3 is CASRKATAEIFQPQHF. CDR3 DNA sequence: TGTGCCAGCAGAAAGGCGACAGCGGAGATATTTCAGCCCCAGCATTTT.

This clonotype was seen many times. The gene calls are TRBV6-5 and TRBJ2-1; TRBD1 agrees at 7 bases. With 6 bases clipped from V and 2 bases from J, the junction kept 4 bases outside the gene matches. This CDR3 region has 14 residues. Germline CDR1 reads MNHEY; CDR2 reads SVGAGI. CDR3 protein: CASSRDRAYNEQFF. CDR3 coding DNA: TGTGCCAGCAGCCGTGACAGGGCCTACAATGAGCAGTTCTTC.

The V gene is TRBV28, the J gene TRBJ2-3; D not certain. From germline, CDR1 is MDHEN and CDR2 SYDVKM. The V and J ends lost 8 bases and 1 base respectively, with 16 bases between them. The CDR3 sequence is 15 residues long. CDR3 DNA sequence: TGTGCCAGCGTGCGGTCGTCTCGTGGCACAGATACGCAGTATTTT. This translates into CASVRSSRGTDTQYF.

In its sample, this clonotype was seen a few times. The rearrangement links TRBV18 to TRBJ2-3; D gene ambiguous. V was pared by 2 bases and J by 4 bases, with 10 bases between. This CDR3 spans 14 amino acids. Germline V lookup: CDR1 KGHSH, CDR2 LQKENI. Written as DNA, the CDR3 is TGTGCCAGCTCACCAACTTTTTTGGCAGATACGCAGTATTTT. Its translation is CASSPTFLADTQYF.

At least ten counts were recorded for this clonotype. The J gene is TRBJ1-2, the V gene TRBV12-5; D not resolved. CDR1 and CDR2 from the germline V gene are LGHNT and FRNRAP. V lost 6 bases and J 8 bases, leaving 16 bases between the germline ends. The CDR3 totals 13 residues. CDR3 nucleotide sequence: TGTGCTAGTGGCCACAATACCGCGGGGGGCTACACCTTC. This gives the protein CASGHNTAGGYTF.

This clonotype has at least ten counts. V usage is TRBV6-2 or TRBV6-3 and J usage is TRBJ2-5; D gene ambiguous. The CDR3 is 14 amino acids. Trimming pared 2 bases from V and 1 base from J, leaving 8 bases between. The germline V gene encodes CDR1 MNHEY and CDR2 SVGEGT. The CDR3 sequence is CASSYPLPQETQYF. In DNA, the CDR3 is TGTGCCAGCAGTTACCCACTGCCCCAAGAGACCCAGTACTTC.

This clonotype was observed at least ten times. The chain carries TRBV11-1 and TRBJ2-1, with D possibly being TRBD2 (6 bases). This CDR3 comprises 13 residues. Trimming left V 5 bases short and J 3 bases short, with 8 bases between. Germline V gene data show CDR1 as SGHAT and CDR2 as FQDESV (reference sequence). DNA for the CDR3: TGTGCCAGCAGCCCGGGGGACTACAATGAGCAGTTCTTC. This encodes CASSPGDYNEQFF.

In the case of this clonotype: This could be a read error, since a much larger clone is one nucleotide away. The chain employs TRBV5-4 and TRBJ1-1, with unresolved D. The CDR3 is made up of 12 amino acids. V shed 0 bases and J shed 8 bases, with 8 bases lying between them. CDR1 and CDR2 (germline): SGHNT, YYREEE (reference sequence). The CDR3 protein is CASSLVGQEAFF. The CDR3 nucleotides are TGTGCCAGCAGCTTGGTTGGGCAAGAAGCTTTCTTT. The full variable domain, completed using reference TRBV5-4 and TRBJ1-1, is ETGVTQSPTHLIKTRGQQVTLRCSSQSGHNTVSWYQQALGQGPQFIFQYYREEENGRGNFPPRFSGLQFPNYSSELNVNALELDDSALYLCASSLVGQEAFFGQGTRLTVV.